The 20 T cell receptor beta chains in this list originate from one sample, sequenced in a study of T-cell reconstitution after alpha-beta-depleted transplantation in children. Unique molecular identifiers were incorporated during preparation of the TCRbeta library. TCRdb recomputed calls from the PCR reads with MiXCR, one row per CDR3 protein. This table has about 540,000 distinct CDR3 sequences, roughly 27% appearing once. Sequenced here: PBMCs, sampled before TCRalphabeta/CD19-depleted stem cell transplant. The receptors originated from a boy under three years old with Wiskott-Aldrich syndrome, due to receive a stem cell transplant.

The chain recombines TRBV7-2 with TRBJ2-3; no firm D call. Trimming removed 6 bases from V and 1 base from J, with 17 bases in between. From germline, CDR1 is SGHTA and CDR2 FQGNSA. This CDR3 is built from 16 residues. As DNA, the CDR3 is TGTGCCAGCAGTCCTAGGGTTTGGCTTCGCACAGATACGCAGTATTTT. This translates into CASSPRVWLRTDTQYF. Full variable domain (outside the CDR3, taken from reference TRBV7-2 and TRBJ2-3): GAGVSQSPSNKVTEKGKDVELRCDPISGHTALYWYRQSLGQGLEFLIYFQGNSAPDKSGLPSDRFSAERTGGSVSTLTIQRTQQEDSAVYLCASSPRVWLRTDTQYFGPGTRLTVL.

This chain uses TRBV20-1 with TRBJ1-5; no definite D call. This CDR3 has 14 amino acids. Germline V gene sequence: CDR1 DFQATT, CDR2 SNEGSKA (reference sequence). Between the trimmed V and J ends, which lost 0 bases and 7 bases, there was a span of 13 bases. The CDR3 sequence: CSAREGPGFQPQHF. The CDR3 nucleotides read TGCAGTGCTAGAGAAGGTCCGGGATTCCAGCCCCAGCATTTT.

This rearrangement joins TRBV4-1 to TRBJ2-7, with D unresolved. There are 16 residues in the CDR3. Trimming removed 2 bases at V and 5 bases at J, with 19 bases between. CDR1 is MGHRA, CDR2 YSYEKL, per germline. CDR3 nucleotides: TGCGCCAGCAGCCAATCTTGGGCGGAAGTAGATAACGAGCAGTACTTC. It translates to CASSQSWAEVDNEQYF.

This chain links TRBV14 with TRBJ2-1; 14 bases align to TRBD2. CDR1 is SGHDN, CDR2 FVKESK, per germline. V shed 1 base, J shed 10 bases, and the junction held 6 bases outside the gene matches. This CDR3 contains 16 residues. The CDR3 spells CASSQAGTSGSREQFF. The CDR3 coding sequence is TGTGCCAGCAGCCAAGCCGGGACTAGCGGGAGCCGGGAGCAGTTCTTC. Supplemented by reference TRBV14 and TRBJ2-1, the full variable domain reads EAGVTQFPSHSVIEKGQTVTLRCDPISGHDNLYWYRRVMGKEIKFLLHFVKESKQDESGMPNNRFLAERTGGTYSTLKVQPAELEDSGVYFCASSQAGTSGSREQFFGPGTRLTVL.

This clonotype was detected only a few times. This chain joins TRBV13 and TRBJ2-1; 9 nucleotides line up with TRBD1. Germline V gene sequence: CDR1 PRHDT, CDR2 FYEKMQ (reference sequence). This CDR3 contains 16 residues. The V gene end was trimmed by 5 bases and the J gene end by 0 bases; junction bases not matched to a gene: 5. CDR3 sequence (DNA): TGTGCCAGCAGCGAGGGACAGGGAGACTCCTACAATGAGCAGTTCTTC. Its protein is CASSEGQGDSYNEQFF.

This chain links TRBV5-1 with TRBJ2-3; the D is unclear. In germline, CDR1 is SGHRS, CDR2 YFSETQ. The germline V and J ends were trimmed by 4 bases and 6 bases, with 12 bases remaining between them. The CDR3 has 13 amino acids. The CDR3 loop is CASSLIGRDTQYF. In DNA, the CDR3 is TGCGCCAGCAGCCTAATTGGGCGGGATACGCAGTATTTT.

This clonotype was recorded a few times. The CDR3 DNA follows: TGTGCCAGCAGTTTTCGGTCTAGCGGGAGAGCGGCGGGCACGCAGTATTTT. It encodes CASSFRSSGRAAGTQYF. J is TRBJ2-3 and V is TRBV27; 10 nucleotides agree with TRBD2. This CDR3 has 17 residues. J was trimmed by 9 bases and V by 3 bases; bases with no gene match: 15. Germline CDR1 MNHEY, CDR2 SMNVEV (reference sequence).

This clonotype was detected only a few times. V and J are TRBV27 and TRBJ2-7; TRBD2 aligns across 8 bases. Germline V gives CDR1 MNHEY, CDR2 SMNVEV (reference sequence). The CDR3 is 15 amino acids. V was clipped by 6 bases and J by 3 bases; unmatched bases: 10. The CDR3 region is CASSPRSGTLYEQYF. The CDR3 DNA sequence: TGTGCCAGCAGCCCCCGTAGCGGGACCCTCTACGAGCAGTACTTC.

This clonotype was counted many times. The chain recombines TRBV20-1 with TRBJ2-7; D might be TRBD1 or TRBD2, each matching 5 bases. Trimming stripped 1 base from V and 2 bases from J, with 6 bases between. The CDR3 runs 12 residues. Germline V gene lookup returns CDR1 DFQATT and CDR2 SNEGSKA (reference sequence). CDR3 loop: CSARGDPYEQYF. As DNA, the CDR3 is TGCAGTGCTAGAGGGGACCCCTACGAGCAGTACTTC.

This clonotype has just a few counts. Because the CDR3 is missing its conserved closing phenylalanine or tryptophan, this is likely a read error. The genes are TRBV12-3 or TRBV12-4 and TRBJ2-3, with a tentative D call TRBD2 (6 bases). The V end was cut by 4 bases, the J end by 1 base, with 15 bases between. The CDR3 extends over 16 amino acids. CDR3 nucleotides: TGTGCCAGCAGTTCTAGCCCGGGACTGGGCACAGATACGCAGTATCTT. This codes for CASSSSPGLGTDTQYL.

This sequence joins TRBV25-1 and TRBJ1-1; the D gene is possibly TRBD1 (5 bases). CDR3 length equals 14 residues. Trimming cost V 6 bases and J 0 bases, with 11 bases left between them. The germline CDR1 and CDR2 sequences are MGHDK and SYGVNS. The CDR3 nucleotides are TGTGCCAGCAGACAGGCCGGCATGAACACTGAAGCTTTCTTT. This encodes CASRQAGMNTEAFF.

The gene calls are TRBV6-1 and TRBJ2-7, with D perhaps being TRBD1 or TRBD2 (6 bases each). Trimming removed 7 bases at V and 0 bases at J, with 22 bases between. The CDR3 extends over 17 amino acids. Germline assignment: CDR1 MNHNS and CDR2 SASEGT. The CDR3 loop reads CASTNGQGGGGSYEQYF. For the CDR3, the DNA is TGTGCCAGCACCAACGGCCAGGGTGGAGGGGGCTCCTACGAGCAGTACTTC.

This clonotype occurred a few times. The V call is TRBV11-2, the J call TRBJ2-7; D might be TRBD1 or TRBD2, each matching 5 bases. CDR1 is SGHAT and CDR2 is FQNNGV in the germline V gene. With 4 bases removed from V and 3 bases from J, the gap between germline ends came to 16 bases. The CDR3 contains 15 residues. The CDR3 here is CASSSGTALHYEQYF. The CDR3 DNA sequence: TGTGCCAGCAGCTCGGGGACCGCTCTGCACTACGAGCAGTACTTC.

V gene TRBV11-2 combines with J gene TRBJ2-3, with TRBD2 identical over 9 bases. Germline V gives CDR1 SGHAT, CDR2 FQNNGV. V trimming: 4 bases; J trimming: 0 bases; junction bases outside the gene matches: 5. This CDR3 region has 16 residues. The CDR3 spells CASSYISGSSTDTQYF. The DNA of the CDR3 is TGTGCCAGCAGCTACATTAGCGGGAGTAGCACAGATACGCAGTATTTT.

This rearrangement joins TRBV20-1 to TRBJ1-1; 12 nucleotides align to TRBD1. The CDR3 runs to 14 residues. The germline CDR1 and CDR2 sequences are DFQATT and SNEGSKA (reference sequence). The J segment lost 1 base and the V segment lost 3 bases, leaving 0 bases of the junction unmatched. The CDR3 DNA sequence: TGCAGTGCTAGGGGACAGGGGGCGAACACTGAAGCTTTCTTT. It specifies CSARGQGANTEAFF.

This chain joins TRBV12-3 or TRBV12-4 and TRBJ2-2, with 11 positions matching TRBD2. The CDR3 sequence is 16 residues long. The V segment lost 6 bases and the J segment 5 bases; nucleotides outside the gene matches: 8. CDR3 coding DNA: TGTGCCAGCAGGCATACCGGGACTAGCGGTACCGGGGAGCTGTTTTTT. This codes for CASRHTGTSGTGELFF.

There are a few counts of this clonotype. The genes are TRBV5-1 and TRBJ2-7; 11 positions agree with TRBD2. Per germline, CDR1 SGHRS and CDR2 YFSETQ. V shed 4 bases and J 0 bases; nucleotides not matched to a gene: 9. This CDR3 has 17 residues. The CDR3 is CASSGGTSGNPSYEQYF. Written as DNA, the CDR3 is TGCGCCAGCAGCGGGGGGACTAGCGGCAACCCCTCCTACGAGCAGTACTTC. The whole variable domain, filled in from reference TRBV5-1 and TRBJ2-7, reads KAGVTQTPRYLIKTRGQQVTLSCSPISGHRSVSWYQQTPGQGLQFLFEYFSETQRNKGNFPGRFSGRQFSNSRSEMNVSTLELGDSALYLCASSGGTSGNPSYEQYFGPGTRLTVT.

The genes are TRBV20-1 and TRBJ1-5; D might be TRBD1 (5 bases). This CDR3 comprises 15 residues. Germline assignment: CDR1 DFQATT and CDR2 SNEGSKA (reference sequence). V shed 2 bases and J shed 3 bases, with 14 bases lying between them. Here the CDR3 DNA reads TGCAGTGCTAGAAGGCGGGGCCTGGACAATCAGCCCCAGCATTTT. Protein sequence: CSARRRGLDNQPQHF.

The chain links TRBV5-1 to TRBJ2-5, with 9 bases fitting TRBD2. This CDR3 region has 14 residues. The V gene end was trimmed by 7 bases and the J gene end by 0 bases; junction bases not matched to a gene: 4. CDR1 is SGHRS and CDR2 is YFSETQ in the germline V gene. The CDR3 sequence is CASSSGTYQETQYF. Here the CDR3 DNA reads TGCGCCAGCTCTAGCGGGACGTACCAAGAGACCCAGTACTTC.

The J gene is TRBJ2-1, the V gene TRBV5-1, with 10 bases aligning to TRBD2. The CDR3 is made up of 16 amino acids. V trimming: 0 bases; J trimming: 5 bases; junction bases outside the gene matches: 5. Germline V gives CDR1 SGHRS, CDR2 YFSETQ. This CDR3 reads CASSLVVLAGDNEQFF. DNA for the CDR3: TGCGCCAGCAGCTTGGTGGTTCTAGCGGGGGACAATGAGCAGTTCTTC.